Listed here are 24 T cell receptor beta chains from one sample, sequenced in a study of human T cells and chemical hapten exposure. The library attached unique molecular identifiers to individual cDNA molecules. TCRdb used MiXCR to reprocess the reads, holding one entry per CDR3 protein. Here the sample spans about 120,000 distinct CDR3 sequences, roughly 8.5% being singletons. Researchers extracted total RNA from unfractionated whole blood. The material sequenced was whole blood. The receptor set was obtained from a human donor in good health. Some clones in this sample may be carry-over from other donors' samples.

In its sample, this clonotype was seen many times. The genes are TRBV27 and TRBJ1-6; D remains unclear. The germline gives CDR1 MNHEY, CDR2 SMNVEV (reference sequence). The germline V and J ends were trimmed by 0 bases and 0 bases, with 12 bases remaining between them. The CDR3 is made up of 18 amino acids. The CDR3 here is CASSLSSGGSSYNSPLHF. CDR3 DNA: TGTGCCAGCAGTTTATCGTCCGGAGGGAGCTCCTATAATTCACCCCTCCACTTT.

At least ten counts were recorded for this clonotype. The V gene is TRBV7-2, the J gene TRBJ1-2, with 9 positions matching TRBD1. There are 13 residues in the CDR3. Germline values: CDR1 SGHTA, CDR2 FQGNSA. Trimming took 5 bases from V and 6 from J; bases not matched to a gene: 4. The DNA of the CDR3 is TGTGCCAGCAGCATACAGGGGGCACATGGCTACACCTTC. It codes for CASSIQGAHGYTF.

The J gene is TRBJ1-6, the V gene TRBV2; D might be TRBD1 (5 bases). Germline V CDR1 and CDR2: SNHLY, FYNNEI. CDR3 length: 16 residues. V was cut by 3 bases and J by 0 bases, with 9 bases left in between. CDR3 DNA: TGTGCCAGCAGTGAGGAGGGGAGCTCCTATAATTCACCCCTCCACTTT. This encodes CASSEEGSSYNSPLHF.

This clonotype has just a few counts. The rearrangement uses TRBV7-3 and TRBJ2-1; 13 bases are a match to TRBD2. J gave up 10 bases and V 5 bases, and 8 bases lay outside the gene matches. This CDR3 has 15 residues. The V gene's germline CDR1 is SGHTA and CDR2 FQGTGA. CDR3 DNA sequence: TGTGCCAGCAGCCCAACTAGCGGGGGGGCCCGCGAGCAGTTCTTC. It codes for CASSPTSGGAREQFF.

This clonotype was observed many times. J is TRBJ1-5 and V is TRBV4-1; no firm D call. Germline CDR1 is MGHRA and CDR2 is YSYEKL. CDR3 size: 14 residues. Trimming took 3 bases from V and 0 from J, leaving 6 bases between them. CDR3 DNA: TGCGCCAGCAGCCAGGGCAGTAGCAATCAGCCCCAGCATTTT. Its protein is CASSQGSSNQPQHF.

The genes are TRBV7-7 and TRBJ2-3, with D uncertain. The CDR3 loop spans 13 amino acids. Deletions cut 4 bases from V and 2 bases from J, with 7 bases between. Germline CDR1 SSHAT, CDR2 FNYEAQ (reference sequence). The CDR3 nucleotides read TGTGCCAGCAGCTCGACCCTCACAGATACGCAGTATTTT. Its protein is CASSSTLTDTQYF.

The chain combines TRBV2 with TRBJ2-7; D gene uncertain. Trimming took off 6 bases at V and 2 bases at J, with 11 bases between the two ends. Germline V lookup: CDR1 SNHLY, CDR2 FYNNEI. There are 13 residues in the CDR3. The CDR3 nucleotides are TGTGCCAGCAGCGAGACCGCGACCTACGAGCAGTACTTC. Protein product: CASSETATYEQYF.

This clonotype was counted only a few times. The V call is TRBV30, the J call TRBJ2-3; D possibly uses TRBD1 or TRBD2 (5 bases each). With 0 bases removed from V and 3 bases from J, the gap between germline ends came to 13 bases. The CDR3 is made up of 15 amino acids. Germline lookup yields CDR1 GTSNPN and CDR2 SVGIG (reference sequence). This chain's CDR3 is CAWSVSGSGTDTQYF. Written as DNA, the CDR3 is TGTGCCTGGAGTGTCTCAGGGAGCGGTACAGATACGCAGTATTTT. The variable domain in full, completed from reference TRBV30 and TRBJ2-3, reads SQTIHQWPATLVQPVGSPLSLECTVEGTSNPNLYWYRQAAGRGLQLLFYSVGIGQISSEVPQNLSASRPQDRQFILSSKKLLLSDSGFYLCAWSVSGSGTDTQYFGPGTRLTVL.

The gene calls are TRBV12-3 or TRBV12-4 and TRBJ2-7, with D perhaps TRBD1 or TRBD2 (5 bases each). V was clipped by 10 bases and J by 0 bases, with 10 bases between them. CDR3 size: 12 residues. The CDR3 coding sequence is TGTGCCAACAGAGGGGACTCCTACGAGCAGTACTTC. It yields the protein CANRGDSYEQYF.

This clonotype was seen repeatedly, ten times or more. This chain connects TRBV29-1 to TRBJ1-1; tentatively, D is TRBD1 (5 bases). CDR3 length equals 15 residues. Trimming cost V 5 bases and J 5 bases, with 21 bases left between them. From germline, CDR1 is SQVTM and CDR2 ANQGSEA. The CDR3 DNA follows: TGCAGCGTTAGTAACTCGGGTCTGAAGGGGACTGAAGCTTTCTTT. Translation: CSVSNSGLKGTEAFF.

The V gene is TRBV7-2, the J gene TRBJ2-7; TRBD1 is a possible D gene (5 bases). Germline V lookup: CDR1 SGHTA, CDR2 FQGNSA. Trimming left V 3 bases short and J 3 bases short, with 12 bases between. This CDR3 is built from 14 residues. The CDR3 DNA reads TGTGCCAGCAGCTTTGAGCCAGGGCACTACGAGCAGTACTTC. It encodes CASSFEPGHYEQYF.

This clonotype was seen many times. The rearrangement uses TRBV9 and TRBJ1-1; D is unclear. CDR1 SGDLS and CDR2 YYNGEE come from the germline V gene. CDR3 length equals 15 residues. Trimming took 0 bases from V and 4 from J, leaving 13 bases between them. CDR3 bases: TGTGCCAGCAGCGTAGGGACGGGTATTAGCACTGAAGCTTTCTTT. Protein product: CASSVGTGISTEAFF.

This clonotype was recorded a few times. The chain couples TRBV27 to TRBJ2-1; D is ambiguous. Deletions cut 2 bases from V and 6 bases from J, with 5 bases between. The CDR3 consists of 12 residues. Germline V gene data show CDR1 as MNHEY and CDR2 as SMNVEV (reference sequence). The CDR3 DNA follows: TGTGCCAGCAGTTTACCTAGCAATGAGCAGTTCTTC. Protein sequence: CASSLPSNEQFF.

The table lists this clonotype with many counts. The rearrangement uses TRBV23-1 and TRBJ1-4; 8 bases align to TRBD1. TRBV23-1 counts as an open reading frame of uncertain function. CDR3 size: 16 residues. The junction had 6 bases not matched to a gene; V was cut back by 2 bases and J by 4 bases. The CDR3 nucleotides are TGCGCCAGCAGTCAAACCGGGGGACAGGTTAATGAAAAACTGTTTTTT. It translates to CASSQTGGQVNEKLFF.

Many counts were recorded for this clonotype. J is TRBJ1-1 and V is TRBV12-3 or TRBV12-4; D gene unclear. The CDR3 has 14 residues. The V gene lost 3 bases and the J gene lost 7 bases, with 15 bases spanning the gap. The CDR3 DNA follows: TGTGCCAGCAGTTTTTCCGGGCCCCGCTATGAAGCTTTCTTT. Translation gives CASSFSGPRYEAFF.

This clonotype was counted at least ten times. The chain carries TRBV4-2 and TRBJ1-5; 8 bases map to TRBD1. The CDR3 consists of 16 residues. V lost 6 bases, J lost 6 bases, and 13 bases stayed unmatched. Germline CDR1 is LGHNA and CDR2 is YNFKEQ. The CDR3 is CASRHTGTGEGQPQHF. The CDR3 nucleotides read TGTGCCAGCAGACATACCGGGACAGGAGAGGGTCAGCCCCAGCATTTT.

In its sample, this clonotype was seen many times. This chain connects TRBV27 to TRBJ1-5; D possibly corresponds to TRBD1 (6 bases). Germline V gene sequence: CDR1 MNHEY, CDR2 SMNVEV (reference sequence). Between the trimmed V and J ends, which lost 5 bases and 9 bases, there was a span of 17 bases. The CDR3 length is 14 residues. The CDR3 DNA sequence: TGTGCCAGCAGTATGACAGGCCTGGTTAGGCCCCAGCATTTT. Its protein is CASSMTGLVRPQHF.

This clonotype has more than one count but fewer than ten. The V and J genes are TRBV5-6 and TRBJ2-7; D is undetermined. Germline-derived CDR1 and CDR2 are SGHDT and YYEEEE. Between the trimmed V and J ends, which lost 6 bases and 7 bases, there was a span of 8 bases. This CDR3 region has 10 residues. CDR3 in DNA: TGTGCCAGCAAAGGACGGGAGCAGTACTTC. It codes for CASKGREQYF.

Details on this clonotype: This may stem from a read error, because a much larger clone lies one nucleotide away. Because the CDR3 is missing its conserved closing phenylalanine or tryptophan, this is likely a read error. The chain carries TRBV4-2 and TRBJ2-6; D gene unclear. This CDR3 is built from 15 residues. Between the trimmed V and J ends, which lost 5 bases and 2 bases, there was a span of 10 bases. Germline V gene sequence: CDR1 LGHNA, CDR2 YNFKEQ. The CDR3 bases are TGTGCCAGCAGCGGCGACTTGACTGGGGCCAACGTCCTGACTCTC. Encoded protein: CASSGDLTGANVLTL.

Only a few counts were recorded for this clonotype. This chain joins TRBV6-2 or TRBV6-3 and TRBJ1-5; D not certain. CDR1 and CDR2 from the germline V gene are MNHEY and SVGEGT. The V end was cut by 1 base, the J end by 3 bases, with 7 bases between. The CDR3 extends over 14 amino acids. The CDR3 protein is CASSYLVDNQPQHF. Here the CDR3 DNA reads TGTGCCAGCAGTTACTTGGTGGACAATCAGCCCCAGCATTTT.

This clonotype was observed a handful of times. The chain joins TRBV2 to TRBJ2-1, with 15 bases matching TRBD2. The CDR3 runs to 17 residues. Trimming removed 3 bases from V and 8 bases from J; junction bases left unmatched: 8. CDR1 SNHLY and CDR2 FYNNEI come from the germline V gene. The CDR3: CASSDGLAGGPRDEQFF. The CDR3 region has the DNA TGTGCCAGCAGTGATGGACTAGCGGGAGGGCCGCGGGATGAGCAGTTCTTC.

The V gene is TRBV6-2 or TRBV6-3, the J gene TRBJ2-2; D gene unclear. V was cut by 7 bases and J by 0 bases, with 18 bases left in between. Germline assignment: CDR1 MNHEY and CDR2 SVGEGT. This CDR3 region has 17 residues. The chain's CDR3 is CASTPPRAGPNTGELFF. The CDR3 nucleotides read TGTGCCAGCACCCCACCTAGGGCCGGCCCGAACACCGGGGAGCTGTTTTTT.

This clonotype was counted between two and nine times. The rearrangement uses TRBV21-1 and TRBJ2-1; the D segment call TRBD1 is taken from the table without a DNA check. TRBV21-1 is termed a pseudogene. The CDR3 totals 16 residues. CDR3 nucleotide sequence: TGTGCCAGCAGCAAAGCGGCAGGGGTACGTCTAAGTGAGCAGTTCTTC. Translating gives CASSKAAGVRLSEQFF.

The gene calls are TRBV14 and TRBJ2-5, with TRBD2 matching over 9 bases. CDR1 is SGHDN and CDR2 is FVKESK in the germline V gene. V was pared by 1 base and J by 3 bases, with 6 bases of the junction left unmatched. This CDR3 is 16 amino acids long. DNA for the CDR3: TGTGCCAGCAGCCAAGTCTTCGCGGGGGGGAAAGAGACCCAGTACTTC. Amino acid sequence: CASSQVFAGGKETQYF.